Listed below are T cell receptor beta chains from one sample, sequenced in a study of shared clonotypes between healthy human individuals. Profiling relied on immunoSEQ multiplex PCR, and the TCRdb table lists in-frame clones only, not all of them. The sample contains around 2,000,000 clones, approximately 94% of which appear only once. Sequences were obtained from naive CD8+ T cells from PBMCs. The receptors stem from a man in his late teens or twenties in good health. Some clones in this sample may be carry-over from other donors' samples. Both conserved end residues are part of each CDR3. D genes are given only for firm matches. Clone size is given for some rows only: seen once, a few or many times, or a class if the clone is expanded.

TGTGCCAGCAGCTTCGATCGCGGCTACGAGCAGTACTTC	CASSFDRGYEQYF	TRBJ2-7	TRBV11-3	-	-
TGCGCCAGCAGCCCAAGAGGGACAGTCGCAAGCTACACCTTC	CASSPRGTVASYTF	TRBJ1-2	TRBV5-1	-	TRBD1
TGTGCCAGTACGTTTCTGGGGAGTACCTATGGCTACACCTTC	CASTFLGSTYGYTF	TRBJ1-2	TRBV27	-	-
TGTGCCAGCAGCGAGGGCTATAGCAATCAGCCCCAGCATTTT	CASSEGYSNQPQHF	TRBJ1-5	TRBV9	-	-
TGTGCCAGCAGCTTCCTAGGGAACGAGCAGTACTTC	CASSFLGNEQYF	TRBJ2-7	TRBV5-5	-	-
TGCAGCGCCTGGGACAACGAGCAGTACTTC	CSAWDNEQYF	TRBJ2-7	TRBV29-1	once	-
TGTGCCAGCAGCTTACCCCCAGGCCACGAGCAGTACTTC	CASSLPPGHEQYF	TRBJ2-7	TRBV7-9	-	-
TGTGCCAGCAGTTACTCGAGGCCGGCGAACACTGAAGCTTTCTTT	CASSYSRPANTEAFF	TRBJ1-1	TRBV6-5	-	-
TGTGCCAGTAGTCCGACAGGGGATACTGAAGCTTTCTTT	CASSPTGDTEAFF	TRBJ1-1	TRBV19	-	TRBD1
TGTGCCAGCAGCGTAGTGGTTAGCGGGAGCCCACATGAGCAGTTCTTC	CASSVVVSGSPHEQFF	TRBJ2-1	TRBV9	-	TRBD2
TGCGCCAGCAGCTTCTACTCAGGGAAACGCGCCGGGGAGCTGTTTTTT	CASSFYSGKRAGELFF	TRBJ2-2	TRBV5-1	once	-
TGTGCCAGTAGTCCCCGGGGCCCTCTGAGCGGGAGCTCAGATACGCAGTATTTT	CASSPRGPLSGSSDTQYF	TRBJ2-3	TRBV19	-	TRBD2
TGTGCCATCCATAACGCATCCTACGAGCAGTACTTC	CAIHNASYEQYF	TRBJ2-7	TRBV10-3	-	-
TGCGCCAGCAGCCAATCGAGGGACAGTATCACAGATACGCAGTATTTT	CASSQSRDSITDTQYF	TRBJ2-3	TRBV4-1	-	TRBD1
TGTGCCAGTAGTATTTCCGAGATCTTGCCCGGAAACACCATATATTTT	CASSISEILPGNTIYF	TRBJ1-3	TRBV19	-	-
TGTGCCAGCACCTATTCCTTGGGGGGTCCAGATACGCAGTATTTT	CASTYSLGGPDTQYF	TRBJ2-3	TRBV6-1	once	-
TGTGCCAGCAGTCCAGGATTTGTTAGTACTGAGCAGTACTTC	CASSPGFVSTEQYF	TRBJ2-7	TRBV28	-	-
TGTGCCAGCAGCTTTGGAAGTCGGGCTGAGCAGTTCTTC	CASSFGSRAEQFF	TRBJ2-1	TRBV7-9	-	-
TGTGCCAGCAGCCAGTCGGACGGCCCCAATCAGCCCCAGCATTTT	CASSQSDGPNQPQHF	TRBJ1-5	TRBV14	once	-
TGTGCCAGCAGTTGGAAGGGGAGCCCCACTGAAGCTTTCTTT	CASSWKGSPTEAFF	TRBJ1-1	TRBV6-5	-	-
TGTGCCAGCAGTCCCCGGGGTCCTGCCTATGGCTACACCTTC	CASSPRGPAYGYTF	TRBJ1-2	TRBV27	-	-
TGCGCCAGCAGCTCTCGGACAGGGGAAGAGACCCAGTACTTC	CASSSRTGEETQYF	TRBJ2-5	TRBV5-1	-	TRBD1
TGTGCCAGCAGTGAAGCGCTACTAGGCCAGAACGAGCAGTACTTC	CASSEALLGQNEQYF	TRBJ2-7	TRBV6-1	-	-
TGTGCCAGCAGCTTAACAGGCGGGGCAGGGGTCGATTATGGCTACACCTTC	CASSLTGGAGVDYGYTF	TRBJ1-2	TRBV7-3	-	-
TGTGCCAGCAGTCCTTTTTGGGTCGGCCAGTACTTC	CASSPFWVGQYF	TRBJ2-5	TRBV28	-	-
TGTGCCAGCAGTTTAGGGACCGGAATCAATGAGCAGTTCTTC	CASSLGTGINEQFF	TRBJ2-1	TRBV28	-	-
TGCGCCAGCAGCGCGGCCAGTGGGCAGTTCTTC	CASSAASGQFF	TRBJ2-1	TRBV5-1	-	-
TGTGCCAGCGCTAGCGGGAGCTCCTACGAGCAGTACTTC	CASASGSSYEQYF	TRBJ2-7	TRBV27	-	TRBD2
TGTGCCAGTAGTATGTCTTTCGGGCCTGAAGCTTTCTTT	CASSMSFGPEAFF	TRBJ1-1	TRBV19	once	-
TGTGCCAGCAGCTTAAGCAGGGATTATGAGCAGTTCTTC	CASSLSRDYEQFF	TRBJ2-1	TRBV7-3	-	-
TGTGCCAGCAGCTTAGAAAGGGGTCCCTCCTACGAGCAGTACTTC	CASSLERGPSYEQYF	TRBJ2-7	TRBV13	-	-
TGTGCCAGCAGCTTAGCCTTCGCGGGCACAGATACGCAGTATTTT	CASSLAFAGTDTQYF	TRBJ2-3	TRBV7-6	-	-